The table lists the clone carrying this T cell receptor (beta chain) with many counts. What it binds is not known. The second PCR ran about 7 to 12 cycles with a sample-barcoded 5' primer and J-beta primers. One entry per CDR3 protein results from TCRdb running MiXCR on the 5' RACE reads. The repertoire consists of about 1.7 million distinct CDR3 sequences, with roughly 27% occurring once and the leading ten covering approximately 7.7%. The V segment lost 3 bases and the J segment 3 bases; nucleotides outside the gene matches: 7. Germline lookup yields CDR1 KGHSH and CDR2 LQKENI. The CDR3 length is 15 residues. This sample is part of a study of blood T cells in healthy people across ages. Whole-study findings and limits: Estimates of diversity drawn from one million T cells were considered underestimates. Versus aged donors, long-lived donors had higher diversity and more naive CD4+ cells.

The sequencing sample was made of blood. This TCR was recovered from a woman in her thirties in good health. The chain couples TRBV18 to TRBJ2-5; 7 bases are shared with TRBD1. The CDR3 sequence is CASSPRQGGKETQYF. CDR3 bases: TGTGCCAGCTCACCCAGACAGGGCGGAAAAGAGACCCAGTACTTC.